This TCR beta chain came from a study of early T cells in non-severe SARS-CoV-2 infection. For the study at large: Sequencing targeted bulk RNA from unsorted whole blood, leaving chains unpaired.

Unique molecular identifier tags were affixed to discrete cDNA molecules. TCRdb used MiXCR to reprocess the 5' RACE reads, holding one entry per CDR3 protein. The table has some 66,000 distinct CDR3 sequences, roughly 10% seen once. Study-level findings and limits: Database matching using VDJdb favored anti-spike CD8 responses, with private and CD4 specificities left missing.

This clonotype showed up many times. The antigen remains unidentified. The CDR3 is made up of 13 amino acids. Trimming removed 8 bases at V and 2 bases at J, with 12 bases between. Germline lookup yields CDR1 MDHEN and CDR2 SYDVKM. The chain employs TRBV28 and TRBJ2-5; D is unclear. The sequencing input was whole blood. This receptor was identified in an adult who was a healthcare worker with PCR-confirmed SARS-CoV-2 infection or an uninfected control (not recorded which). The CDR3 region is CASRPSGQETQYF. The CDR3 bases are TGTGCCAGCCGTCCCTCCGGGCAAGAGACCCAGTACTTC.